This is a list of T cell receptor beta chains from one sample in a study of identical twins. TCRdb redid the calling of the 5' RACE reads with MiXCR, one entry per CDR3 protein. The sample has 150,000 or so distinct CDR3 sequences, 3% to 4.5% seen once. The sequenced material came from memory T cells sorted from blood. These receptors originate from a man aged 18 to 30 in good health. Both conserved end residues are part of each CDR3. The order of the fields is J gene, D gene, clone size, V gene, CDR3 protein, CDR3 DNA. A D gene is named only where the DNA matches it firmly. Size tells how often a clone was seen (once, few, many) or the class of an expanded clone, and some rows leave it out.

J gene: TRBJ2-1
D gene: NA
clone size: many
V gene: TRBV18
CDR3 protein: CASSSIGTGDYNEQFF
CDR3 DNA: TGTGCCAGCTCCTCGATTGGGACGGGGGATTACAATGAGCAGTTCTTC

J gene: TRBJ2-1
D gene: TRBD2
clone size: few
V gene: TRBV12-3/TRBV12-4
CDR3 protein: CASSLRLAGDPSYNEQFF
CDR3 DNA: TGTGCCAGCAGTTTGAGGCTAGCGGGAGATCCCTCCTACAATGAGCAGTTCTTC

J gene: TRBJ2-1
D gene: NA
clone size: many
V gene: TRBV5-4
CDR3 protein: CASSFYSFNNEQFF
CDR3 DNA: TGTGCCAGCAGCTTTTACAGTTTCAACAATGAGCAGTTCTTC

J gene: TRBJ2-2
D gene: NA
clone size: many
V gene: TRBV11-2
CDR3 protein: CASNPAGWGGELFF
CDR3 DNA: TGTGCCAGCAATCCTGCGGGGTGGGGCGGGGAGCTGTTTTTT

J gene: TRBJ2-3
D gene: NA
clone size: many
V gene: TRBV20-1
CDR3 protein: CSARDRREELLGTDTQYF
CDR3 DNA: TGCAGTGCTAGAGATAGGCGAGAGGAGCTGTTGGGCACAGATACGCAGTATTTT

J gene: TRBJ1-4
D gene: NA
clone size: many
V gene: TRBV4-3
CDR3 protein: CASSQGGSTGRKEKLFF
CDR3 DNA: TGCGCCAGCAGCCAAGGAGGATCTACAGGGAGAAAGGAAAAACTGTTTTTT

J gene: TRBJ2-5
D gene: NA
clone size: many
V gene: TRBV6-5
CDR3 protein: CASSNRDQETQYF
CDR3 DNA: TGTGCCAGCAGTAACAGGGACCAAGAGACCCAGTACTTC

J gene: TRBJ2-4
D gene: TRBD2
clone size: many
V gene: TRBV12-3/TRBV12-4
CDR3 protein: CASSLAQGLAGENIQYF
CDR3 DNA: TGTGCCAGCAGTTTAGCGCAGGGACTAGCGGGAGAAAACATTCAGTACTTC

J gene: TRBJ2-2
D gene: TRBD1
clone size: many
V gene: TRBV7-6
CDR3 protein: CASSLAGQGQWTGELFF
CDR3 DNA: TGTGCCAGCAGCTTAGCGGGACAGGGCCAATGGACCGGGGAGCTGTTTTTT

J gene: TRBJ2-1
D gene: TRBD2
clone size: NA
V gene: TRBV18
CDR3 protein: CASSLSRTSGSNPLVNEQFF
CDR3 DNA: TGTGCCAGCTCGCTGTCCAGGACTAGCGGGAGTAACCCCCTAGTAAATGAGCAGTTCTTC

J gene: TRBJ1-1
D gene: NA
clone size: many
V gene: TRBV7-8
CDR3 protein: CASSLGLGVTEAFF
CDR3 DNA: TGTGCCAGCAGCTTAGGGTTAGGGGTCACTGAAGCTTTCTTT

J gene: TRBJ2-3
D gene: NA
clone size: many
V gene: TRBV5-1
CDR3 protein: CASSRNADTQYF
CDR3 DNA: TGCGCCAGCTCTCGCAACGCAGATACGCAGTATTTT

J gene: TRBJ1-1
D gene: TRBD1
clone size: few
V gene: TRBV3-1
CDR3 protein: CASGPPDRGETEAFF
CDR3 DNA: TGTGCCAGCGGACCCCCCGACAGGGGAGAGACTGAAGCTTTCTTT

J gene: TRBJ2-2
D gene: NA
clone size: many
V gene: TRBV10-3
CDR3 protein: CAIRAWGSNQNTGELFF
CDR3 DNA: TGTGCCATCCGGGCCTGGGGGTCAAACCAGAACACCGGGGAGCTGTTTTTT

J gene: TRBJ1-4
D gene: NA
clone size: many
V gene: TRBV7-2
CDR3 protein: CASTPAVATNEKLFF
CDR3 DNA: TGTGCCAGCACCCCTGCGGTCGCAACTAATGAAAAACTGTTTTTT

J gene: TRBJ2-7
D gene: NA
clone size: NA
V gene: TRBV7-9
CDR3 protein: CASSPVGEQYF
CDR3 DNA: TGTGCCAGCAGCCCCGTCGGCGAGCAGTACTTC

J gene: TRBJ2-3
D gene: NA
clone size: many
V gene: TRBV5-4
CDR3 protein: CASSSGTTDTQYF
CDR3 DNA: TGTGCCAGCAGCTCCGGGACCACAGATACGCAGTATTTT

J gene: TRBJ1-5
D gene: NA
clone size: NA
V gene: TRBV6-1
CDR3 protein: CASSPSRDGRYQPQHF
CDR3 DNA: TGTGCCAGCAGTCCAAGCCGGGACGGACGATATCAGCCCCAGCATTTT

J gene: TRBJ2-5
D gene: NA
clone size: many
V gene: TRBV10-3
CDR3 protein: CAISSGAETQYF
CDR3 DNA: TGTGCCATCAGTTCGGGGGCCGAGACCCAGTACTTC

J gene: TRBJ2-1
D gene: NA
clone size: many
V gene: TRBV2
CDR3 protein: CASSSWVNEQFF
CDR3 DNA: TGTGCCAGCAGCTCCTGGGTCAATGAGCAGTTCTTC

J gene: TRBJ2-1
D gene: NA
clone size: many
V gene: TRBV29-1
CDR3 protein: CSVEDRQSYNEQFF
CDR3 DNA: TGCAGCGTTGAAGATCGACAGTCCTACAATGAGCAGTTCTTC

J gene: TRBJ2-3
D gene: TRBD2
clone size: many
V gene: TRBV25-1
CDR3 protein: CASSEGRFVAGGSTDTQYF
CDR3 DNA: TGTGCCAGCAGTGAAGGGAGGTTCGTAGCGGGAGGATCCACAGATACGCAGTATTTT

J gene: TRBJ1-1
D gene: TRBD1
clone size: many
V gene: TRBV2
CDR3 protein: CATRHKTGGSNTEAFF
CDR3 DNA: TGTGCCACCCGGCATAAGACAGGGGGCAGTAACACTGAAGCTTTCTTT

J gene: TRBJ2-5
D gene: TRBD1
clone size: many
V gene: TRBV7-8
CDR3 protein: CASSRGTGVETQYF
CDR3 DNA: TGTGCCAGCAGCCGAGGGACAGGGGTGGAGACCCAGTACTTC

J gene: TRBJ2-5
D gene: NA
clone size: many
V gene: TRBV11-2
CDR3 protein: CASRRPGRVQETQYF
CDR3 DNA: TGTGCCAGCAGACGGCCGGGACGGGTACAAGAGACCCAGTACTTC

J gene: TRBJ1-6
D gene: TRBD1
clone size: many
V gene: TRBV7-8
CDR3 protein: CASSLGQGSSPLHF
CDR3 DNA: TGTGCCAGCAGCTTGGGACAGGGAAGCTCACCCCTCCACTTT

J gene: TRBJ2-3
D gene: NA
clone size: many
V gene: TRBV20-1
CDR3 protein: CSATMRSDTQYF
CDR3 DNA: TGCAGTGCTACTATGCGATCAGATACGCAGTATTTT

J gene: TRBJ2-1
D gene: NA
clone size: few
V gene: TRBV7-9
CDR3 protein: CASRTGGEQFF
CDR3 DNA: TGTGCCAGCAGGACCGGAGGGGAGCAGTTCTTC

J gene: TRBJ1-1
D gene: NA
clone size: many
V gene: TRBV5-1
CDR3 protein: CASRNINRLNTEAFF
CDR3 DNA: TGCGCCAGCAGAAACATTAACAGGCTGAACACTGAAGCTTTCTTT

J gene: TRBJ2-3
D gene: NA
clone size: many
V gene: TRBV20-1
CDR3 protein: CSAGSGDTQYF
CDR3 DNA: TGCAGTGCTGGTTCGGGAGATACGCAGTATTTT

J gene: TRBJ2-3
D gene: NA
clone size: many
V gene: TRBV20-1
CDR3 protein: CSARVRVGTDTQYF
CDR3 DNA: TGCAGTGCTAGAGTCAGGGTTGGGACAGATACGCAGTATTTT

J gene: TRBJ2-7
D gene: NA
clone size: many
V gene: TRBV7-2
CDR3 protein: CASSSGVLYEQYF
CDR3 DNA: TGTGCCAGCAGCTCCGGAGTCCTTTACGAGCAGTACTTC

J gene: TRBJ2-7
D gene: NA
clone size: many
V gene: TRBV10-3
CDR3 protein: CATGGASGKAEQYF
CDR3 DNA: TGTGCCACTGGGGGGGCTAGCGGTAAGGCCGAGCAGTACTTC

J gene: TRBJ2-3
D gene: NA
clone size: many
V gene: TRBV20-1
CDR3 protein: CSARSTPGVPDTQYF
CDR3 DNA: TGCAGTGCTAGATCTACGCCAGGGGTGCCAGATACGCAGTATTTT

J gene: TRBJ2-3
D gene: TRBD2
clone size: many
V gene: TRBV20-1
CDR3 protein: CSARPGGLAGDTDTQYF
CDR3 DNA: TGCAGTGCTAGGCCCGGGGGACTAGCGGGAGACACAGATACGCAGTATTTT

J gene: TRBJ2-2
D gene: NA
clone size: many
V gene: TRBV2
CDR3 protein: CASSEAGPGELFF
CDR3 DNA: TGTGCCAGCAGTGAGGCGGGGCCCGGGGAGCTGTTTTTT

J gene: TRBJ2-7
D gene: NA
clone size: many
V gene: TRBV6-1
CDR3 protein: CASSEGGPYEQYF
CDR3 DNA: TGTGCCAGCAGTGAAGGAGGGCCCTACGAGCAGTACTTC

J gene: TRBJ1-2
D gene: TRBD1
clone size: many
V gene: TRBV3-1
CDR3 protein: CASKDRGNYGYTF
CDR3 DNA: TGTGCCAGCAAGGACAGGGGAAACTATGGCTACACCTTC

J gene: TRBJ1-5
D gene: TRBD1
clone size: many
V gene: TRBV11-2
CDR3 protein: CASSLDRGQPQHF
CDR3 DNA: TGTGCCAGCAGCCTGGACAGGGGTCAGCCCCAGCATTTT

J gene: TRBJ2-3
D gene: NA
clone size: many
V gene: TRBV5-1
CDR3 protein: CASSHGEFPSTDTQYF
CDR3 DNA: TGCGCCAGCAGCCACGGGGAGTTTCCTAGCACAGATACGCAGTATTTT

J gene: TRBJ2-1
D gene: NA
clone size: few
V gene: TRBV7-8
CDR3 protein: CASSLGGTQYNEQFF
CDR3 DNA: TGTGCCAGCAGCCTGGGGGGGACACAGTACAATGAGCAGTTCTTC

J gene: TRBJ2-3
D gene: NA
clone size: many
V gene: TRBV20-1
CDR3 protein: CSASPQDTQYF
CDR3 DNA: TGCAGTGCTAGTCCCCAAGATACGCAGTATTTT

J gene: TRBJ1-1
D gene: NA
clone size: many
V gene: TRBV12-3/TRBV12-4
CDR3 protein: CASSFTRMNTEAFF
CDR3 DNA: TGTGCCAGCAGTTTTACACGGATGAACACTGAAGCTTTCTTT

J gene: TRBJ2-3
D gene: NA
clone size: many
V gene: TRBV18
CDR3 protein: CASSALLSTDTQYF
CDR3 DNA: TGTGCCAGCTCAGCGCTCTTGAGCACAGATACGCAGTATTTT

J gene: TRBJ2-1
D gene: NA
clone size: many
V gene: TRBV5-1
CDR3 protein: CASSPREPYNEQFF
CDR3 DNA: TGCGCCAGCAGCCCCCGGGAGCCCTACAATGAGCAGTTCTTC

J gene: TRBJ2-1
D gene: NA
clone size: many
V gene: TRBV20-1
CDR3 protein: CSATVQYNEQFF
CDR3 DNA: TGCAGTGCTACGGTACAGTACAATGAGCAGTTCTTC

J gene: TRBJ2-1
D gene: TRBD2
clone size: many
V gene: TRBV18
CDR3 protein: CASSRNGLAANEQFF
CDR3 DNA: TGTGCCAGCTCGCGAAACGGACTAGCTGCAAATGAGCAGTTCTTC

J gene: TRBJ2-7
D gene: NA
clone size: many
V gene: TRBV19
CDR3 protein: CATSPLDSSYEQYF
CDR3 DNA: TGTGCCACTTCTCCCCTGGACAGCTCCTACGAGCAGTACTTC

J gene: TRBJ2-1
D gene: TRBD2
clone size: many
V gene: TRBV20-1
CDR3 protein: CSAVLAGGYNEQFF
CDR3 DNA: TGCAGTGCCGTCCTGGCGGGAGGATACAATGAGCAGTTCTTC